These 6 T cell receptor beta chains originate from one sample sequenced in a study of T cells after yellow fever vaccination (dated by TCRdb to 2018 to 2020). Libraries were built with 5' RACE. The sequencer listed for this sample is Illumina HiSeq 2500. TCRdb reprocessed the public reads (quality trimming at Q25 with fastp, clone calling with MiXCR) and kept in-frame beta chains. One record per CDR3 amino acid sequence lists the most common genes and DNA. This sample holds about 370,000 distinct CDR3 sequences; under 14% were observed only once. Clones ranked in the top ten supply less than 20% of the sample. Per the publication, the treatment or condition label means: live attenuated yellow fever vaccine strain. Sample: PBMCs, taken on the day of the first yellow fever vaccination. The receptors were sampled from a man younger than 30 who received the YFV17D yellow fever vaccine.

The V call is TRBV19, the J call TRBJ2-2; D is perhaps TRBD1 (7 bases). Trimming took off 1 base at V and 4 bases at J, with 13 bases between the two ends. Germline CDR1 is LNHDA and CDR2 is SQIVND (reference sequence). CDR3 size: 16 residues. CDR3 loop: CASSIGLRDSTGELFF. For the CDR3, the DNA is TGTGCCAGTAGTATAGGTCTGCGGGACAGCACCGGGGAGCTGTTTTTT.

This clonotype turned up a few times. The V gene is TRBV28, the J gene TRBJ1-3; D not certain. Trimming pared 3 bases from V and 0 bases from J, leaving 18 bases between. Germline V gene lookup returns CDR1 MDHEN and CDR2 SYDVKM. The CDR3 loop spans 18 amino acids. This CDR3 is CASSFSFRYPSSGNTIYF. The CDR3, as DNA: TGTGCCAGCAGTTTTTCTTTCCGCTATCCATCCTCTGGAAACACCATATATTTT.

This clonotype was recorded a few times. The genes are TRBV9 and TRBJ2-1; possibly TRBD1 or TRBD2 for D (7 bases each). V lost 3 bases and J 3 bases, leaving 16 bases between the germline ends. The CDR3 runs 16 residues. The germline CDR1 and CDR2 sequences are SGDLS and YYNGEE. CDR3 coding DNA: TGTGCCAGCAGCGAGAGGGGGCGGGGGAGCTACAATGAGCAGTTCTTC. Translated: CASSERGRGSYNEQFF.

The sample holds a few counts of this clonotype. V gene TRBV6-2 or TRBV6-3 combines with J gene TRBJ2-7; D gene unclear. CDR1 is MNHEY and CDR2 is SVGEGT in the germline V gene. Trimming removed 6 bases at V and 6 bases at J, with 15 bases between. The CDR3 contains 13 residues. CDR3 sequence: CASRWDPDVEQYF. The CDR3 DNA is TGTGCCAGCAGATGGGATCCGGATGTCGAGCAGTACTTC.

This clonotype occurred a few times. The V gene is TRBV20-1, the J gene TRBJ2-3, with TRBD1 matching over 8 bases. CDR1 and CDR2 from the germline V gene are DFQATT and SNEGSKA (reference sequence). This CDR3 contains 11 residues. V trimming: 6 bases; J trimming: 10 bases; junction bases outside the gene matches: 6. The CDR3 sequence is CSAPDRVSQYF. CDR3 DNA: TGCAGTGCCCCGGACAGGGTATCGCAGTATTTT.

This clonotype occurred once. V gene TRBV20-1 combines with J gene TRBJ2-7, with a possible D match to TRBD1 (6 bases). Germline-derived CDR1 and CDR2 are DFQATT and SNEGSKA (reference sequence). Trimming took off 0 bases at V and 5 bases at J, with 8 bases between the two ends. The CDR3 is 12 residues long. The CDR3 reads CSARDYRDEQYF. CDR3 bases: TGCAGTGCTAGAGACTACAGGGACGAGCAGTACTTC.